This T cell receptor beta chain is from a study of blood T cell repertoires in COVID-19. Study summary: Samples taken during acute and convalescent COVID-19 were collected in the United States, Italy and Spain. In each case, the material was cDNA or gDNA derived from T cells, B-cell-depleted T cells, or PBMCs.

Assay: immunoSEQ multiplex PCR; the TCRdb copy retains only in-frame clones and omits some. This table has approximately 37,000 clones, about 86% appearing once. CDR3 size: 13 residues. Germline V gene data show CDR1 as SGDLS and CDR2 as YYNGEE. Trimming took 0 bases from V and 8 from J, leaving 11 bases between them. Material: peripheral blood. The rearrangement joins TRBV9 to TRBJ1-2; D uncertain. The receptor was isolated from a man aged 40-50 years with active COVID-19. The CDR3 loop is CASSVAVGGGYTF. The CDR3, as DNA: TGTGCCAGCAGCGTAGCCGTGGGAGGGGGCTACACCTTC.